This note documents a single T cell receptor (beta chain) sequence. Antigen: not known. Profiling relied on immunoSEQ multiplex PCR, and the TCRdb table lists in-frame clones only, not all of them. The sample yields 140,000 or so clones, approximately 91% seen once. The source of the sample is a study of T cell responses to AZD1222 COVID-19 vaccine. Findings and limits, study-wide: Donors skewed white British and female; clonal diversity was possibly underestimated. Just six AZD1222 recipients tested seropositive at baseline. Two AZD1222 administrations were followed by greater Spike-specific TCR breadth and depth. Distributed over spike, vaccine-associated CD4 TCRs predominated at 160-218 and 743-854.

Per germline, CDR1 MNHEY and CDR2 SVGAGI. The CDR3 consists of 14 residues. The germline V and J ends were trimmed by 5 bases and 5 bases, with 15 bases remaining between them. This receptor was obtained from an adult who received the MenACWY meningococcal vaccine as a control. The sequencing here drew on peripheral blood, taken 28 days after the second dose of the MenACWY control vaccine. The chain couples TRBV6-5 to TRBJ2-5; either TRBD1 or TRBD2 may fit D (7 bases each). CDR3 in DNA: TGTGCCAGCAGTCAGCCAGGGGGGGAGGAGACCCAGTACTTC. This gives the protein CASSQPGGEETQYF.